This TCR beta chain was profiled in a study of vaccination and CD4 T cells after COVID-19. Study overall: Convalescent patients gave post-COVID blood a median roughly 96 days post-diagnosis, range 35 to 161. The authors used overlapping spike peptides from SARS-CoV-2, HCoV-NL63, HCoV-OC43 and HCoV-229E to stimulate cells.

Trimming pared 5 bases from V and 0 bases from J, leaving 8 bases between. CDR3 length: 14 amino acids. As to this clonotype: Its antigen is not known.

Treatment defined: roughly 11-day PBMC culture with coronavirus spike peptide pools or control peptides (ViraFEST assay). Cultured CD4+ T-cell DNA underwent Oncomine TCR Beta short-read sequencing. TCRdb fed the PCR reads into MiXCR, producing one record per CDR3 protein. This table holds about 20,000 distinct CDR3 sequences, roughly a quarter found once. Overall study findings and caveats: A nonsignificant median increase from about 22 to 38 SARS-CoV-2-reactive clonotypes was observed. Convalescent patients gained a median approximately 90% of their reactive clones only post-vaccination.

The clonotype comes from a human donor with COVID-19. V is TRBV12-3 or TRBV12-4 and J is TRBJ1-3; D gene unclear. The source material was cultured CD4+ T cells from blood. In DNA form, the CDR3 reads TGTGCCAGCAGTACGCTATACTCTGGAAACACCATATATTTT. It translates to CASSTLYSGNTIYF.